Listed below are T cell receptor beta chains from one sample, sequenced in a study of shared clonotypes between healthy human individuals. Measured with immunoSEQ multiplex PCR; TCRdb has only the in-frame clones, and not every one. The sample holds about 2.1 million clones, 90% to 95% seen once. The sample consisted of naive CD8+ T cells from PBMCs. The receptor set was obtained from a young man in good health. Some clones in this sample may be carry-over from other donors' samples. The CDR3 runs from the conserved cysteine through the conserved F or W. The D gene is left open where the match is weak. Clone size is not always given. Where it is, it says once, few, many or a class for expanded clones.

TRBV29-1	.	TRBJ2-5	TRBD1	TGCAGCGCCCGACAGGGTAGGGAGACCCAGTACTTC	CSARQGRETQYF
TRBV27	few	TRBJ2-7	.	TGTGCCAGCAGTTTTGGGCACGAGCAGTACTTC	CASSFGHEQYF
TRBV27	.	TRBJ2-7	TRBD2	TGTGCCAGCAGTTCGTTAGCGGGAGGGCCGGAGGAGCAGTACTTC	CASSSLAGGPEEQYF
TRBV6-6	.	TRBJ1-2	.	TGTGCCAGCAGTCAGGGACATCTCTATGGCTACACCTTC	CASSQGHLYGYTF
TRBV7-2	.	TRBJ1-2	.	TGTGCCAGCAGCTTATCTTTGGGAGAAAGGACTTATGGCTACACCTTC	CASSLSLGERTYGYTF
TRBV6-6	.	TRBJ2-1	TRBD2	TGTGCCAGCAGAGCTAGCGGGAGCCCCTACGATGAGCAGTTCTTC	CASRASGSPYDEQFF
TRBV30	.	TRBJ2-1	TRBD1	TGTGCCTGGAGCCCGGGACAGGGAGTCGATGAGCAGTTCTTC	CAWSPGQGVDEQFF
TRBV30	.	TRBJ2-7	.	TGTGCCTGGGTAAACTCCCGTCTGGGAGAGCAGTACTTC	CAWVNSRLGEQYF
TRBV2	.	TRBJ2-6	.	TGTGCCAGCAGTGAATGGGCTGGGGCCAACGTCCTGACTTTC	CASSEWAGANVLTF
TRBV7-3	.	TRBJ2-3	.	TGTGCCAGCAGCTCTTCAACTAGCACAGATACGCAGTATTTT	CASSSSTSTDTQYF
TRBV7-3	.	TRBJ2-1	TRBD2	TGTGCCAGCAGCTTATCTCCGGGACTAGGCCCCCATGAGCAGTTCTTC	CASSLSPGLGPHEQFF
TRBV11-2	.	TRBJ2-2	TRBD2	TGTGCCAGCAGCTTCGAGCGGGAGACGGTAGACACCGGGGAGCTGTTTTTT	CASSFERETVDTGELFF
TRBV7-3	.	TRBJ2-3	.	TGTGCCAGCAGCTTCCCCGGGACACCGGGGAGAGAAGATACGCAGTATTTT	CASSFPGTPGREDTQYF
TRBV30	few	TRBJ1-5	.	TGTGCCTGGAGTTCCGACGGCGAGGCCCAGCATTTT	CAWSSDGEAQHF
TRBV27	.	TRBJ2-7	TRBD2	TGTGCCAGCAGTCCCGGACTAGCGGGAGAGAAGGCCTACGAGCAGTACTTC	CASSPGLAGEKAYEQYF
TRBV4-1	.	TRBJ2-5	.	TGCGCCAGCAGCTTCCAAGAGACCCAGTACTTC	CASSFQETQYF
TRBV2	.	TRBJ2-7	.	TGTGCCAGCAGAATTCATACGCCGATCTCCTACGAGCAGTACTTC	CASRIHTPISYEQYF
TRBV19	.	TRBJ2-7	.	TGTGCCAGTAGTATTTCGCCAGGGGAAAACGAGCAGTACTTC	CASSISPGENEQYF
TRBV5-5	.	TRBJ2-1	TRBD2	TGTGCCAGCAGCTTGTTGGGGGCTAGCGGGAGTACCTACAATGAGCAGTTCTTC	CASSLLGASGSTYNEQFF
TRBV7-3	.	TRBJ2-5	.	TGTGCCAGCAGCCCCCAGACAGCGCAAGAGACCCAGTACTTC	CASSPQTAQETQYF
TRBV28	.	TRBJ2-2	TRBD1	TGTGCCAGCAGTTTACCCGCGGACAGGGAGGATACCGGGGAGCTGTTTTTT	CASSLPADREDTGELFF
TRBV7-9	.	TRBJ1-1	TRBD1	TGTGCCAGCAGCTTAGCCAGGGGGCTCACTGAAGCTTTCTTT	CASSLARGLTEAFF
TRBV5-6	.	TRBJ2-7	TRBD2	TGTGCCAGCAGCTTTAGCGGGAGGGGCTACGAGCAGTACTTC	CASSFSGRGYEQYF
TRBV29-1	.	TRBJ1-2	TRBD1	TGCAGCGCCGGGACAGGGGGTTACGGTGGCTACACCTTC	CSAGTGGYGGYTF
TRBV10-1	.	TRBJ2-2	TRBD2	TGCGCCAGCAGTGAATCATTAGCGGGAGGTCACACCGGGGAGCTGTTTTTT	CASSESLAGGHTGELFF
TRBV7-6	.	TRBJ2-7	.	TGTGCCAGCAGCTTCGACCGCTCCTGGGAGCAGTACTTC	CASSFDRSWEQYF
TRBV4-1	.	TRBJ2-1	TRBD2	TGCGCCAGCAGCCAAGCACCGTATAGCGGGAGGATATACAATGAGCAGTTCTTC	CASSQAPYSGRIYNEQFF
TRBV12-5	.	TRBJ1-2	.	TGTGCTAGTGGTTTCGAGGGAGGTTACTATGGCTACACCTTC	CASGFEGGYYGYTF
TRBV7-9	.	TRBJ2-7	.	TGTGCCAGCAGCCCATCTACTGAATCGCCCTACGAGCAGTACTTC	CASSPSTESPYEQYF
TRBV5-4	.	TRBJ1-2	.	TGTGCCAGCAGACAAGGACGGGAGGATGGCTACACCTTC	CASRQGREDGYTF
TRBV9	.	TRBJ1-1	TRBD1	TGTGCCAGCAGCGTAGCTCGGGACAGCACTGAAGCTTTCTTT	CASSVARDSTEAFF
TRBV27	.	TRBJ2-7	TRBD1	TGTGCCAGCAGCCCCTCGAGACAGGGCTACGAGCAGTACTTC	CASSPSRQGYEQYF
TRBV25-1	.	TRBJ2-7	TRBD1	TGTGCCAGCATTCCCTTCGGGACAGGGCCCGACGAGCAGTACTTC	CASIPFGTGPDEQYF
TRBV27	.	TRBJ2-3	.	TGTGCCAGCAGTTTAATTCAGGGCCGGTCAGATACGCAGTATTTT	CASSLIQGRSDTQYF
TRBV27	.	TRBJ2-7	.	TGTGCCAGCAGCCTAGGGGTCGGCTACGAGCAGTACTTC	CASSLGVGYEQYF
TRBV27	once	TRBJ1-2	.	TGTGCCAGCAGTTTTCAGGACACCGCCTTAGATGGCTACACCTTC	CASSFQDTALDGYTF
TRBV5-1	.	TRBJ2-1	TRBD2	TGCGCCAGCAGCCAAACTAGCGGGAGGGCCATTTACAATGAGCAGTTCTTC	CASSQTSGRAIYNEQFF
TRBV27	.	TRBJ2-1	TRBD2	TGTGCCAGCAGTCCCGGGACTAGCCCCTACAATGAGCAGTTCTTC	CASSPGTSPYNEQFF
TRBV27	few	TRBJ2-7	.	TGTGCCAGCATGAGCGTCACCTACGAGCAGTACTTC	CASMSVTYEQYF